This T cell receptor (beta chain) was sequenced for a study of CD8 T cells in ankylosing spondylitis (dated by TCRdb to 2016 to 2017). As for the study more broadly: To find TCR variants linked to disease, the study profiled T cell receptor beta repertoires in ankylosing spondylitis patients and healthy donors. In total, the full study cohort was made up of about 99 healthy donors and about two dozen ankylosing spondylitis patients. Peripheral blood was sampled, and synovial fluid was additionally collected from ankylosing spondylitis patients. On the study overall, not on this receptor specifically: In peripheral blood, the disease-linked clones were found at relatively low frequencies and had a CD8+ phenotype. According to the report, matched synovial fluid samples from ankylosing spondylitis patients were significantly enriched for the disease-linked clones. A TCR beta motif made up of several highly homologous amino acid variants appeared to be characteristic of blood from ankylosing spondylitis patients. Some of the motif variants had been reported before in the synovial fluid and blood of reactive arthritis patients, a finding that suggests common disease-initiation mechanisms.

The junction carries 13 bases between V and J, which are trimmed by 4 bases and 9 bases respectively. The CDR3 runs 13 amino acids, cysteine and phenylalanine included. Only the CDR3 region is kept as DNA, spanning 39 bases read in frame from base 1. The germline V gene (reference sequence) provides CDR1 SEHNR and CDR2 FQNEAQ. The sequencing machine was an Illumina HiSeq 2500. TCR beta libraries were prepared by quantitative 5'-RACE with molecular barcodes. In the original analysis: A new computational method, built on a probabilistic model of VDJ rearrangement, was used to identify disease-linked TCR variants. Using fastp at Q25 and MiXCR, TCRdb reprocessed the public reads and kept productive beta chains. Rows merge per CDR3 protein into single entries with the most common DNA and genes. The V and J calls follow TCRdb's processing rather than the paper's. The sample table shows a few hundred thousand distinct CDR3 sequences, and 20% to 25% are seen once. The ten biggest clones cover about 15% of the sample.

This clonotype was seen only a few times. Its target antigen remains unknown. No base quality values were provided; no much bigger clone lies one nucleotide off. This chain is built from TRBV7-9 and TRBJ1-5; TRBD1 is a possible D gene, resting on 5 matching bases. The receptor was derived from a male donor with ankylosing spondylitis. The sample consisted of blood, either unsorted or a sorted T cell fraction (not recorded which). The DNA reads TGTGCCAGCAGCTCTGACAGTATTGGGCCCCAGCATTTT. Translated, this gives CASSSDSIGPQHF.